This T cell receptor beta chain was captured in a study of shared clonotypes between healthy human individuals. Whole-study findings and limits: What naive subsets generally showed was a larger estimated richness than memory subsets showed.

Turning to this clone: The target antigen is unknown.

The assay ran at deep level. TCRdb's table, derived via immunoSEQ multiplex PCR, lists solely in-frame clones and lacks some. The table records a few million clones, 90% to 95% of them present only once. Looked up from germline, CDR1 is SGHNT and CDR2 is YYREEE (reference sequence). With 4 bases clipped from V and 7 bases from J, the junction kept 9 bases outside the gene matches. The CDR3 has 15 residues. The sequenced sample was naive CD4+ T cells sorted from blood. Subset in this sample: CD45RA+ positively selected. J is TRBJ2-1 and V is TRBV5-4; 9 bases align to TRBD2. The receptor comes from a young man in good health. The CDR3 loop reads CASSPSSGSENEQFF. CDR3 sequence (DNA): TGTGCCAGCAGCCCGAGTAGCGGGAGTGAAAATGAGCAGTTCTTC. Looking up the rest from reference TRBV5-4 and TRBJ2-1 gives the full variable domain: ETGVTQSPTHLIKTRGQQVTLRCSSQSGHNTVSWYQQALGQGPQFIFQYYREEENGRGNFPPRFSGLQFPNYSSELNVNALELDDSALYLCASSPSSGSENEQFFGPGTRLTVL.